A single sample is the source of the 17 T cell receptor beta chains below, sequenced in a study of beta chain features in type 1 diabetes. Overall study results and limits: Among patients with Type 1 diabetes, TCRB CDR3s were moderately but significantly shorter in every one of the four CD4+ subsets.

Sequencing targeted expressed TCRB transcripts, as all isolated RNA had been reverse transcribed. Assay: immunoSEQ multiplex PCR; the TCRdb copy retains only in-frame clones and omits some. This repertoire shows 130,000 or so clones, around 9% found once; its top ten account for roughly 0.75%. The antigens of these receptors remain unknown. The source material was central memory CD4+ T cells from blood. The receptors were gathered from a man aged 25 to 40 with type 1 diabetes.

Only a few counts were recorded for this clone. The genes are TRBV7-2 and TRBJ1-1; D ambiguous. The V gene's germline CDR1 is SGHTA and CDR2 FQGNSA. V lost 1 base and J lost 0, with 9 bases in between. This CDR3 comprises 15 residues. This CDR3 reads CASSLGPGVNTEAFF. For the CDR3, the DNA is TGTGCCAGCAGCTTAGGTCCCGGGGTGAACACTGAAGCTTTCTTT. The full variable domain, completed using reference TRBV7-2 and TRBJ1-1, is GAGVSQSPSNKVTEKGKDVELRCDPISGHTALYWYRQSLGQGLEFLIYFQGNSAPDKSGLPSDRFSAERTGGSVSTLTIQRTQQEDSAVYLCASSLGPGVNTEAFFGQGTRLTVV.

There are a few counts of this clone. The chain combines TRBV28 with TRBJ2-2; D uncertain. V gave up 6 bases and J gave up 2 bases, with 7 bases separating them. The CDR3 length is 13 residues. In germline, CDR1 is MDHEN, CDR2 SYDVKM. The CDR3 DNA reads as TGTGCCAGCAGGAACTCCAACACCGGGGAGCTGTTTTTT. It translates to CASRNSNTGELFF. Full variable domain (outside the CDR3, taken from reference TRBV28 and TRBJ2-2): DVKVTQSSRYLVKRTGEKVFLECVQDMDHENMFWYRQDPGLGLRLIYFSYDVKMKEKGDIPEGYSVSREKKERFSLILESASTNQTSMYLCASRNSNTGELFFGEGSRLTVL.

The genes are TRBV5-1 and TRBJ2-7, with D tentatively TRBD1 (6 bases). V lost 5 bases to trimming and J lost 3 bases, with 9 bases between them. This CDR3 contains 12 residues. CDR1 and CDR2 (germline): SGHRS, YFSETQ. Here the CDR3 reads CASSQQGYEQYF. The CDR3, as DNA: TGCGCCAGCAGTCAACAGGGCTACGAGCAGTACTTC.

This clone was detected only a few times. The chain carries TRBV4-1 and TRBJ2-7, with 8 bases identical to TRBD1. This CDR3 has 13 amino acids. Germline CDR1 reads MGHRA; CDR2 reads YSYEKL. The V and J ends lost 4 bases and 9 bases, in that order; junction bases with no gene match: 8. The DNA of the CDR3 is TGCGCCAGCAGCCCAGGGACAGGTCCGCGGCAGTACTTC. It yields the protein CASSPGTGPRQYF.

This clone was counted only a few times. V gene TRBV5-1 combines with J gene TRBJ2-7; TRBD1 aligns across 9 bases. The V segment lost 4 bases and the J segment 7 bases; nucleotides outside the gene matches: 9. This CDR3 is built from 14 residues. Germline assignment: CDR1 SGHRS and CDR2 YFSETQ. This CDR3 reads CASSPGDREREQYF. Here the CDR3 DNA reads TGCGCCAGCAGCCCGGGGGACAGGGAGCGGGAGCAGTACTTC.

This clone was seen more than once but under ten times. The chain joins TRBV5-4 to TRBJ2-5; TRBD2 aligns across 7 bases. The CDR3 consists of 16 residues. The V gene's germline CDR1 is SGHNT and CDR2 YYREEE (reference sequence). V lost 4 bases, J lost 2 bases, and 11 bases stayed unmatched. The CDR3 DNA sequence: TGTGCCAGCAGCCCGGGCCAAGCGGGGCTACAAGAGACCCAGTACTTC. It yields the protein CASSPGQAGLQETQYF.

The rearrangement uses TRBV10-3 and TRBJ2-1; 9 bases are a match to TRBD1. The CDR3 runs 13 residues. Per the germline V gene, CDR1 is ENHRY and CDR2 is SYGVKD. V lost 10 bases to trimming and J lost 6 bases; unmatched junction nucleotides: 7. The CDR3 sequence: CATGQGRANEQFF. The CDR3, as DNA: TGTGCCACAGGACAGGGGCGGGCCAATGAGCAGTTCTTC.

This clone was seen a handful of times. The chain couples TRBV30 to TRBJ2-5, with D possibly being TRBD2 (6 bases). The V end lost 3 bases, the J end lost 4 bases, and 21 bases lay between the germline ends. The CDR3 extends over 16 amino acids. Germline-derived CDR1 and CDR2 are GTSNPN and SVGIG (reference sequence). CDR3 DNA sequence: TGTGCCTGGAGACCGGGGGTGGGATCGGGCCGAGAGACCCAGTACTTC. This sequence encodes CAWRPGVGSGRETQYF.

This chain connects TRBV10-2 to TRBJ2-5, with D perhaps TRBD1 (5 bases). The ends were cut back, 6 bases at V and 5 bases at J, with 13 bases in the middle. CDR1 WSHSY and CDR2 SAAADI come from the germline V gene. This CDR3 has 13 residues. CDR3 in amino acids: CASRKQGSETQYF. DNA of the CDR3: TGCGCCAGCAGGAAGCAGGGCTCGGAGACCCAGTACTTC.

There are a few counts of this clone. The chain combines TRBV5-1 with TRBJ2-6; D unclear. V lost 1 base to trimming and J lost 3 bases, with 14 bases between them. The CDR3 is 17 amino acids. CDR1 is SGHRS and CDR2 is YFSETQ in the germline V gene. CDR3 sequence (DNA): TGCGCCAGCAGCTTGAAAACTGCCCATAGTGGGGCCAACGTCCTGACTTTC. As protein: CASSLKTAHSGANVLTF.

The chain couples TRBV2 to TRBJ2-5, with 9 bases identical to TRBD1. The length of the CDR3 is 14 residues. Germline values: CDR1 SNHLY, CDR2 FYNNEI. After removal of 6 bases from V and 4 bases from J, the junction contained 6 bases not matched to a gene. DNA for the CDR3: TGTGCCAGCAGAACAGGGGGCGCGGCAGAGACCCAGTACTTC. This translates into CASRTGGAAETQYF.

The chain carries TRBV23-1 and TRBJ2-7; TRBD2 matches 7 bases. Being an ORF, TRBV23-1 has a function that is uncertain. This CDR3 has 18 amino acids. Trimming removed 0 bases from V and 4 bases from J; junction bases left unmatched: 15. The CDR3 sequence is CASSQSRMCLADLYEQYF. The CDR3 DNA sequence: TGCGCCAGCAGTCAATCGAGGATGTGTCTAGCGGATCTATACGAGCAGTACTTC.

V usage is TRBV19 and J usage is TRBJ2-1, with a tentative D call TRBD1 (7 bases). Germline V gives CDR1 LNHDA, CDR2 SQIVND (reference sequence). CDR3 size: 17 residues. V was trimmed by 0 bases and J by 4 bases, leaving 16 bases between them. CDR3 amino acids: CASSIDSGGTAYNEQFF. Written as DNA, the CDR3 is TGTGCCAGTAGTATAGATAGTGGAGGGACAGCTTACAATGAGCAGTTCTTC.

The rearrangement uses TRBV11-2 and TRBJ2-1; D gene ambiguous. The CDR3 is 15 amino acids. Deletions cut 0 bases from V and 2 bases from J, with 8 bases between. CDR1 is SGHAT, CDR2 FQNNGV, per germline. CDR3 nucleotide sequence: TGTGCCAGCAGCTTAGAGGGCAGCCCCTACAATGAGCAGTTCTTC. Translated: CASSLEGSPYNEQFF.

V usage is TRBV2 and J usage is TRBJ1-1; unclear D gene. The CDR3 length is 15 residues. The germline V gene has CDR1 SNHLY and CDR2 FYNNEI. Trimming pared 6 bases from V and 0 bases from J, leaving 14 bases between. DNA for the CDR3: TGTGCCAGCAGGAGGGCAGCCTTTATGAACACTGAAGCTTTCTTT. It specifies CASRRAAFMNTEAFF. The full variable domain, with the rest looked up from reference TRBV2 and TRBJ1-1, is EPEVTQTPSHQVTQMGQEVILRCVPISNHLYFYWYRQILGQKVEFLVSFYNNEISEKSEIFDDQFSVERPDGSNFTLKIRSTKLEDSAMYFCASRRAAFMNTEAFFGQGTRLTVV.

The V and J genes are TRBV27 and TRBJ2-7; TRBD1 might be the D (5 bases). V lost 5 bases to trimming and J lost 0 bases, with 11 bases between them. The CDR3 consists of 14 residues. Per the germline V gene, CDR1 is MNHEY and CDR2 is SMNVEV (reference sequence). The CDR3 region has the DNA TGTGCCAGCAGTGAGCAGGGTTCCTCCTACGAGCAGTACTTC. Its protein product is CASSEQGSSYEQYF.

The chain uses TRBV28 and TRBJ1-1, with TRBD1 as a possible D gene (6 bases). This CDR3 comprises 15 residues. Germline CDR1 reads MDHEN; CDR2 reads SYDVKM. The V end lost 8 bases, the J end lost 5 bases, and 21 bases lay between the germline ends. Written as DNA, the CDR3 is TGTGCCAGCTCTAAAAGGGGGGGTCGTCGGACTGAAGCTTTCTTT. Translation gives CASSKRGGRRTEAFF.